These 20 T cell receptor beta chains were all obtained from the same sample, sequenced in a study of beta chain features in type 1 diabetes (dated by TCRdb to 2016 to 2019). Libraries were built with the immunoSEQ multiplex PCR assay. All of the isolated RNA was reverse transcribed with the High Capacity cDNA Reverse Transcription Kit, so expressed TCRB transcripts were sequenced. TCRdb mirrors the immuneACCESS table, restricted to in-frame sequences. Some clones are absent from its copies; in checked studies, under half trace to an unresolved V gene, and the reason for the others is unknown. The sample profile shows 900,000 or so clones; 15% to 20% of them were found once. The top ten hold around 0.02% of the sample. The material sequenced was naive CD4+ T cells from blood. The meaning of the sample's cell subset or site label: true naive CD4+ T cells. The source is a woman between 18 and 29 years old in good health.

The V gene is TRBV2, the J gene TRBJ2-2; D unresolved. Trimming took off 7 bases at V and 2 bases at J, with 8 bases between the two ends. This CDR3 has 13 residues. CDR1 and CDR2 (germline): SNHLY, FYNNEI. CDR3 in amino acids: CASIGGNTGELFF. Written as DNA, the CDR3 is TGTGCCAGCATAGGCGGCAACACCGGGGAGCTGTTTTTT.

This clone was observed a few times. The junction differs from germline at one of its ends, possibly a read error. V usage is TRBV7-9 and J usage is TRBJ1-1; D call uncertain. This CDR3 region has 13 residues. In germline, CDR1 is SEHNR, CDR2 FQNEAQ (reference sequence). CDR3 residues: CASTSQGNAEAFF. For the CDR3, the DNA is TGTGCCAGCACTTCCCAAGGGAACGCTGAAGCTTTCTTT.

The chain couples TRBV7-3 to TRBJ2-2; 8 bases line up with TRBD1. The junction had 9 bases not matched to a gene; V was cut back by 3 bases and J by 6 bases. This CDR3 is 16 amino acids long. Germline CDR1 is SGHTA and CDR2 is FQGTGA. CDR3 nucleotides: TGTGCCAGCAGCTTCGGAGGACAGGGTTTTGCCGGGGAGCTGTTTTTT. It is translated as CASSFGGQGFAGELFF. Using reference TRBV7-3 and TRBJ2-2 for the parts outside the CDR3, the full variable domain is GAGVSQTPSNKVTEKGKYVELRCDPISGHTALYWYRQSLGQGPEFLIYFQGTGAADDSGLPNDRFFAVRPEGSVSTLKIQRTERGDSAVYLCASSFGGQGFAGELFFGEGSRLTVL.

In this sample, this clone turned up a few times. The genes are TRBV7-3 and TRBJ1-1; D is undetermined. The CDR3 length is 16 residues. V lost 0 bases, J lost 1 base, and 12 bases lay in between. CDR1 is SGHTA, CDR2 FQGTGA, per germline. CDR3 bases: TGTGCCAGCAGCTTAACGCGGGGTTCGGGGAACACTGAAGCTTTCTTT. It encodes CASSLTRGSGNTEAFF.

The chain has TRBV28 and TRBJ2-7; D could derive from TRBD1 or TRBD2 (5 bases each). Trimming removed 10 bases from V and 1 base from J, with 29 bases in between. Germline V gene data show CDR1 as MDHEN and CDR2 as SYDVKM. The CDR3 loop spans 18 amino acids. In DNA form, the CDR3 reads TGTGCCACAATACACAACGGGGCAGGGCCGATTAGATCCTACGAGCAGTACTTC. It translates to CATIHNGAGPIRSYEQYF.

The chain has TRBV21-1 and TRBJ2-7; TRBD2, as called in the table, went unchecked against the DNA. TRBV21-1 is a pseudogene locus. This CDR3 has 16 amino acids. CDR3 nucleotides: TGTGCCAGCAGCAAAGGACGGAGCGGGAGTTGCTACGAGCAGTACTTC. Translation gives CASSKGRSGSCYEQYF.

This clone was counted a few times. The chain uses TRBV2 and TRBJ2-5; TRBD2 aligns across 9 bases. V dropped 0 bases and J dropped 5; count of bases not matched to a gene: 13. Per the germline V gene, CDR1 is SNHLY and CDR2 is FYNNEI. The CDR3 is 18 residues long. CDR3 protein: CASSEAKSAGGPWETQYF. For the CDR3, the DNA is TGTGCCAGCAGTGAAGCGAAGTCGGCGGGAGGGCCGTGGGAGACCCAGTACTTC.

The DNA of the CDR3 is TGTGCCAGCAGTTACAAGGGGGCGATGTACCAAGAGACCCAGTACTTC. It is translated as CASSYKGAMYQETQYF. This chain links TRBV6-5 with TRBJ2-5, with TRBD1 matching over 7 bases. Germline V gene sequence: CDR1 MNHEY, CDR2 SVGAGI. This CDR3 is 16 amino acids long. Trimming at V came to 2 bases and at J to 0 bases, leaving 6 bases not matched to a gene.

The genes are TRBV7-2 and TRBJ2-5; D might be TRBD2 (6 bases). The ends were cut back, 1 base at V and 5 bases at J, with 17 bases in the middle. The V gene's germline CDR1 is SGHTA and CDR2 FQGNSA. This CDR3 spans 16 amino acids. The chain's CDR3 is CASSLVPGSGRETQYF. For the CDR3, the DNA is TGTGCCAGCAGCTTAGTCCCGGGGAGTGGGAGGGAGACCCAGTACTTC. Looking up the rest from reference TRBV7-2 and TRBJ2-5 gives the full variable domain: GAGVSQSPSNKVTEKGKDVELRCDPISGHTALYWYRQSLGQGLEFLIYFQGNSAPDKSGLPSDRFSAERTGGSVSTLTIQRTQQEDSAVYLCASSLVPGSGRETQYFGPGTRLLVL.

This clone was counted a few times. The chain employs TRBV10-1 and TRBJ2-5, with D perhaps TRBD2 (5 bases). CDR3 length: 13 residues. The ends were cut back, 2 bases at V and 4 bases at J, with 8 bases in the middle. Germline V CDR1 and CDR2: WNHNN, SYGVQD (reference sequence). The CDR3 region has the DNA TGCGCCAGCAGTGAGGAGGGCCGAGAGACCCAGTACTTC. This codes for CASSEEGRETQYF.

This chain links TRBV7-2 with TRBJ2-3; TRBD2 is a possible D gene (6 bases). The CDR3 is 16 amino acids. V lost 5 bases and J lost 6, with 21 bases in between. Germline V gene lookup returns CDR1 SGHTA and CDR2 FQGNSA. The chain's CDR3 is CASSPAGPLGGDTQYF. CDR3 nucleotides: TGTGCCAGCAGCCCTGCGGGACCCCTCGGTGGGGATACGCAGTATTTT.

The chain has TRBV18 and TRBJ1-2; D gene ambiguous. The CDR3 loop spans 14 amino acids. Trimming left V 0 bases short and J 0 bases short, with 5 bases between. Per the germline V gene, CDR1 is KGHSH and CDR2 is LQKENI. CDR3 sequence: CASSPPSTNYGYTF. In nucleotides, the CDR3 is TGTGCCAGCTCACCACCCTCGACTAACTATGGCTACACCTTC.

This clone was counted a few times. Other nucleotide sequences from this sample produce the same CDR3. The chain has TRBV5-1 and TRBJ2-1; 13 nucleotides align to TRBD2. The J segment lost 7 bases and the V segment lost 4 bases, leaving 8 bases of the junction unmatched. The CDR3 runs to 16 residues. The germline V gene encodes CDR1 SGHRS and CDR2 YFSETQ. CDR3 region: CASSPGTSGIRNEQFF. CDR3 bases: TGCGCCAGCAGCCCAGGGACTAGCGGGATAAGGAATGAGCAGTTCTTC. The whole variable domain, filled in from reference TRBV5-1 and TRBJ2-1, reads KAGVTQTPRYLIKTRGQQVTLSCSPISGHRSVSWYQQTPGQGLQFLFEYFSETQRNKGNFPGRFSGRQFSNSRSEMNVSTLELGDSALYLCASSPGTSGIRNEQFFGPGTRLTVL.

The chain uses TRBV27 and TRBJ2-3, with D unclear. The germline V and J ends were trimmed by 6 bases and 2 bases, with 18 bases remaining between them. The V gene's germline CDR1 is MNHEY and CDR2 SMNVEV (reference sequence). The CDR3 length is 16 residues. The CDR3 nucleotides are TGTGCCAGCAGCCCCTTAGGTTCCCGTAACACAGATACGCAGTATTTT. It translates to CASSPLGSRNTDTQYF.

In this sample, this clone turned up a few times. The chain joins TRBV6-6 to TRBJ1-2; 8 nucleotides agree with TRBD1. CDR1 and CDR2 (germline): MNHNY, SVGAGI (reference sequence). Germline trimming cut 7 bases from V and 8 bases from J; bases unmatched to any gene: 12. The CDR3 runs 14 residues. The CDR3 DNA sequence: TGTGCCAGCAAAGAAACCCAGGGGGCGCGCGGCTACACCTTC. Translated, it gives CASKETQGARGYTF.

The sample holds a few counts of this clone. The chain links TRBV29-1 to TRBJ1-1; D gene ambiguous. The CDR3 is made up of 13 amino acids. Germline V CDR1 and CDR2: SQVTM, ANQGSEA. The V gene lost 5 bases and the J gene lost 0 bases, with 10 bases spanning the gap. As DNA, the CDR3 is TGCAGCGTTTCTAAAGCAATGAACACTGAAGCTTTCTTT. This codes for CSVSKAMNTEAFF.

The V gene is TRBV6-5, the J gene TRBJ2-7; 9 bases are shared with TRBD1. Germline V CDR1 and CDR2: MNHEY, SVGAGI. The CDR3 has 12 amino acids. V lost 8 bases, J lost 5 bases, and 4 bases stayed unmatched. CDR3 nucleotide sequence: TGTGCCAGCCGGGACAGGGCCAACGAGCAGTACTTC. Residues: CASRDRANEQYF.

V gene TRBV15 combines with J gene TRBJ2-7; D is perhaps TRBD1 (6 bases). Germline CDR1 reads LNHNV; CDR2 reads YYDKDF (reference sequence). This CDR3 has 16 amino acids. Trimming cost V 3 bases and J 6 bases, with 21 bases left between them. Here the CDR3 DNA reads TGTGCCACCAGCAGTTTTCAGGACAGAAGCTGGGGCGAGCAGTACTTC. Protein product: CATSSFQDRSWGEQYF.

There are a few counts of this clone. The rearrangement links TRBV7-3 to TRBJ2-5, with D unresolved. Germline V gene data show CDR1 as SGHTA and CDR2 as FQGTGA. V was shortened by 5 bases and J by 5 bases, with 12 bases between the two germline ends. The CDR3 is made up of 13 amino acids. The CDR3 DNA follows: TGTGCCAGCAGCCCGACGTCCACGGAGACCCAGTACTTC. It encodes CASSPTSTETQYF. Variable domain in full (rest from reference TRBV7-3 and TRBJ2-5): GAGVSQTPSNKVTEKGKYVELRCDPISGHTALYWYRQSLGQGPEFLIYFQGTGAADDSGLPNDRFFAVRPEGSVSTLKIQRTERGDSAVYLCASSPTSTETQYFGPGTRLLVL.

This chain uses TRBV18 with TRBJ2-6; the match to TRBD1 covers 7 bases. Trimming cost V 2 bases and J 2 bases; bases outside gene matches: 9. Germline CDR1 KGHSH, CDR2 LQKENI. CDR3 length: 18 amino acids. The CDR3 region has the DNA TGTGCCAGCTCACCATTGTCAGGGGGATTAACTGGGGCCAACGTCCTGACTTTC. The encoded protein is CASSPLSGGLTGANVLTF.